The clone carrying this T cell receptor (beta chain) has ten or more counts. What it binds is unknown. There are 12 residues in the CDR3. Between the trimmed V and J ends, which lost 5 bases and 3 bases, there was a span of 10 bases. The V gene's germline CDR1 is DFQATT and CDR2 SNEGSKA (reference sequence). The data were obtained in a study of T cells in Graves' hyperthyroidism and ophthalmopathy. Broader study findings: A median about 6 months before onset, the model predicted ophthalmopathy.

At least 3 on the Clinical Activity Score was recorded for ophthalmopathy patients, who also had NOSPECS grade at least 4 and duration under 3 months. Uncontrolled infection, other autoimmune disease, pregnancy or lactation barred patients from enrollment. What was amplified from RNA transcripts were TCR beta CDR3 regions. HTBI primers were the set used in a first-round RT-PCR of the TCR CDR3. TCRdb analysed the multiplex PCR reads with MiXCR anew, one entry per CDR3 protein. The table lists about 520,000 distinct CDR3 sequences, about 24% of them singletons. The J gene is TRBJ1-1, the V gene TRBV20-1; perhaps TRBD1 as D (5 bases). The clonotype originates from a woman younger than 45 with Graves' ophthalmopathy. The sequencing input was blood. The CDR3 coding sequence is TGCAGTGCTCAAGGAGGGGACACTGAAGCTTTCTTT. Residues: CSAQGGDTEAFF.